A single sample gave rise to the 29 T cell receptor beta chains below, sequenced in a study of technical replicates of blood from several donors. Generated by immunoSEQ multiplex PCR, the TCRdb table keeps only in-frame clones and is missing some. This sample has about 70,000 clones, with approximately 93% found just once. Sample: T cells isolated from PBMCs. These receptors were obtained from a human donor in good health.

Worth noting for this clone: One end of the junction fails to match germline, which may point to a read error. The chain recombines TRBV5-6 with TRBJ2-1, with 8 nucleotides matching TRBD1. CDR3 length equals 15 residues. Germline assignment: CDR1 SGHDT and CDR2 YYEEEE. DNA for the CDR3: TGTGCCAGCAGCTTGGAGGACAGGGCCTATAATGAGCAGTTCTTC. This codes for CASSLEDRAYNEQFF.

The chain combines TRBV7-9 with TRBJ1-3; 9 nucleotides line up with TRBD1. V shed 5 bases and J 2 bases; nucleotides not matched to a gene: 4. The CDR3 is 15 residues long. Per the germline V gene, CDR1 is SEHNR and CDR2 is FQNEAQ (reference sequence). The CDR3 nucleotides read TGTGCCAGCAGCCCCGGGACAGGGCCTGGAAACACCATATATTTT. This sequence encodes CASSPGTGPGNTIYF.

In nucleotides, the CDR3 is TGCGCCAGCAGCGAAAGGGTGATGACAGGATCAGTCTACGAGCAGTACTTC. Its translation is CASSERVMTGSVYEQYF. The genes are TRBV5-1 and TRBJ2-7; D is perhaps TRBD1 (6 bases). The germline gives CDR1 SGHRS, CDR2 YFSETQ. V was trimmed by 4 bases and J by 3 bases, leaving 23 bases between them. This CDR3 region has 17 residues.

V and J are TRBV7-3 and TRBJ2-3; 11 nucleotides align to TRBD2. Germline lookup yields CDR1 SGHTA and CDR2 FQGTGA. V was clipped by 2 bases and J by 3 bases; unmatched bases: 1. The CDR3 totals 15 residues. CDR3 bases: TGTGCCAGCAGCTTATCTAGCGGGAGGACAGATACGCAGTATTTT. Its translation: CASSLSSGRTDTQYF.

The CDR3 protein is CASSSYPGQGSLRTEAFF. CDR3 DNA: TGTGCCAGCAGTAGTTATCCGGGACAGGGATCTTTAAGGACTGAAGCTTTCTTT. The chain uses TRBV28 and TRBJ1-1; 9 positions agree with TRBD1. CDR1 and CDR2 (germline): MDHEN, SYDVKM. The CDR3 loop spans 18 amino acids. The trim removed 5 bases at V and 5 bases at J, leaving 18 bases unmatched.

The CDR3 coding sequence is TGTGCCATCGTAGGGGACAGGGGCTACGAGCAGTACTTC. This gives the protein CAIVGDRGYEQYF. The gene calls are TRBV10-3 and TRBJ2-7; 10 bases fit TRBD1. The CDR3 has 13 amino acids. V dropped 8 bases and J dropped 3; count of bases not matched to a gene: 4. The germline V gene has CDR1 ENHRY and CDR2 SYGVKD.

V and J are TRBV5-1 and TRBJ1-1, with 8 bases identical to TRBD1. CDR1 and CDR2 (germline): SGHRS, YFSETQ. The CDR3 runs 15 residues. The V gene end was trimmed by 4 bases and the J gene end by 1 base; junction bases not matched to a gene: 6. In DNA, the CDR3 is TGCGCCAGCAGCCCCCAGCAGGGGGCGAACACTGAAGCTTTCTTT. Translation gives CASSPQQGANTEAFF.

The V gene is TRBV6-5, the J gene TRBJ2-7; 8 bases are a match to TRBD2. The germline V gene encodes CDR1 MNHEY and CDR2 SVGAGI. This CDR3 is built from 16 residues. Losses at the gene ends were 4 bases for V and 3 bases for J; bases not matched to a gene: 11. The CDR3 protein is CASSFRSGNVGYEQYF. The CDR3 DNA follows: TGTGCCAGCAGTTTCCGTAGCGGGAATGTCGGCTACGAGCAGTACTTC.

The rearrangement links TRBV25-1 to TRBJ1-4; 8 positions agree with TRBD1. Germline V lookup: CDR1 MGHDK, CDR2 SYGVNS. V lost 4 bases, J lost 5 bases, and 9 bases stayed unmatched. CDR3 size: 16 residues. Written as DNA, the CDR3 is TGTGCCAGCAGTGGGTGGGCAGGGGGCTCGAATGAAAAACTGTTTTTT. It codes for CASSGWAGGSNEKLFF. Variable domain in full (rest from reference TRBV25-1 and TRBJ1-4): EADIYQTPRYLVIGTGKKITLECSQTMGHDKMYWYQQDPGMELHLIHYSYGVNSTEKGDLSSESTVSRIRTEHFPLTLESARPSHTSQYLCASSGWAGGSNEKLFFGSGTQLSVL.

V is TRBV9 and J is TRBJ2-4; perhaps TRBD2 as D (5 bases). Germline CDR1 SGDLS, CDR2 YYNGEE. The CDR3 has 13 amino acids. V lost 0 bases and J lost 6, with 7 bases in between. Here the CDR3 DNA reads TGTGCCAGCAGCGTAGGGGCGGGAAACATTCAGTACTTC. Protein sequence: CASSVGAGNIQYF.

The chain has TRBV28 and TRBJ1-5, with D possibly being TRBD1 (6 bases). Germline CDR1 and CDR2: MDHEN and SYDVKM. Trimming took 6 bases from V and 1 from J, leaving 19 bases between them. The CDR3 is 17 amino acids. CDR3 loop: CASRRLTGTPSNQPQHF. The CDR3 region has the DNA TGTGCCAGCAGACGACTGACCGGGACACCCAGCAATCAGCCCCAGCATTTT.

This clone has a single count. V usage is TRBV7-6 and J usage is TRBJ2-7, with D possibly being TRBD2 (6 bases). V was clipped by 1 base and J by 3 bases, with 7 bases between them. The CDR3 length is 13 residues. Germline CDR1 and CDR2: SGHVS and FNYEAQ. The CDR3 is CASSLGLDYEQYF. DNA for the CDR3: TGTGCCAGCAGCTTAGGACTAGACTACGAGCAGTACTTC.

The V and J genes are TRBV9 and TRBJ2-7, with TRBD2 matching over 13 bases. From germline, CDR1 is SGDLS and CDR2 YYNGEE. The V segment lost 3 bases and the J segment 3 bases; nucleotides outside the gene matches: 3. The CDR3 has 15 amino acids. CDR3 sequence (DNA): TGTGCCAGCAGCGAGACTAGCGGGAGGATCTACGAGCAGTACTTC. Its protein product is CASSETSGRIYEQYF.

V gene TRBV6-1 combines with J gene TRBJ1-4; D unclear. V shed 1 base and J shed 7 bases, with 7 bases lying between them. Germline lookup yields CDR1 MNHNS and CDR2 SASEGT. This CDR3 has 13 residues. The CDR3 coding sequence is TGTGCCAGCAGTGAAGGTGGGCTTGAAAAACTGTTTTTT. This codes for CASSEGGLEKLFF.

The rearrangement uses TRBV10-3 and TRBJ2-3; tentative D call: TRBD1 (6 bases). CDR3 size: 16 residues. Germline-derived CDR1 and CDR2 are ENHRY and SYGVKD. V was shortened by 2 bases and J by 2 bases, with 14 bases between the two germline ends. CDR3 loop: CAISETYRVDTDTQYF. CDR3 sequence (DNA): TGTGCCATCAGTGAGACCTACAGGGTAGACACAGATACGCAGTATTTT.

This clone came up many times. This chain connects TRBV5-8 to TRBJ2-2; TRBD2 matches at 11 bases. Germline values: CDR1 SGHTS, CDR2 YDEGEE. J gave up 3 bases and V 3 bases, and 1 base lay outside the gene matches. The CDR3 consists of 15 residues. CDR3 sequence (DNA): TGTGCCAGCAGCTCACTAGCGGGAGACACCGGGGAGCTGTTTTTT. This sequence encodes CASSSLAGDTGELFF.

The gene calls are TRBV7-9 and TRBJ2-7, with TRBD1 matching over 10 bases. With 5 bases clipped from V and 6 bases from J, the junction kept 7 bases outside the gene matches. CDR1 and CDR2 (germline): SEHNR, FQNEAQ (reference sequence). CDR3 length equals 14 residues. The CDR3 sequence: CASSLRDRGVEQYF. CDR3 nucleotides: TGTGCCAGCAGCCTACGGGACAGGGGAGTCGAGCAGTACTTC.

The gene calls are TRBV7-9 and TRBJ2-7; D not resolved. This CDR3 has 13 residues. The V and J ends lost 2 bases and 0 bases respectively, with 5 bases between them. The germline V gene encodes CDR1 SEHNR and CDR2 FQNEAQ (reference sequence). The CDR3 bases are TGTGCCAGCAGCTTAACAGCCTCCTACGAGCAGTACTTC. The encoded protein is CASSLTASYEQYF.

This chain connects TRBV11-2 to TRBJ2-7; D gene uncertain. The CDR3 contains 15 residues. The ends were cut back, 0 bases at V and 4 bases at J, with 13 bases in the middle. The germline V gene has CDR1 SGHAT and CDR2 FQNNGV. CDR3 residues: CASSLDYRKEYEQYF. The CDR3, as DNA: TGTGCCAGCAGCTTAGACTACAGAAAGGAATACGAGCAGTACTTC.

This chain links TRBV10-3 with TRBJ1-1, with 9 bases matching TRBD1. The CDR3 runs 15 residues. Germline V gene data show CDR1 as ENHRY and CDR2 as SYGVKD. V was clipped by 3 bases and J by 5 bases; unmatched bases: 7. CDR3 sequence (DNA): TGTGCCATCAGTGAATCGGGGACAGGGAGGACTGAAGCTTTCTTT. Translation: CAISESGTGRTEAFF.

This chain links TRBV6-5 with TRBJ2-1; tentative D call: TRBD2 (6 bases). V lost 2 bases and J lost 0, with 11 bases in between. This CDR3 region has 16 residues. Germline values: CDR1 MNHEY, CDR2 SVGAGI. CDR3 region: CASSYAYGSSYNEQFF. The CDR3 nucleotides are TGTGCCAGCAGTTACGCCTACGGGAGCTCCTACAATGAGCAGTTCTTC.

The rearrangement joins TRBV23-1 to TRBJ1-5, with D possibly matching TRBD1 (6 bases). TRBV23-1 is classed as an ORF, of uncertain function. Trimming left V 0 bases short and J 6 bases short, with 6 bases between. There are 13 residues in the CDR3. The CDR3 nucleotides are TGCGCCAGCAGTCAATCCAGGGGTCAGCCCCAGCATTTT. Translating gives CASSQSRGQPQHF.

V gene TRBV7-8 combines with J gene TRBJ1-2; D remains ambiguous. CDR1 and CDR2 (germline): SGHVS, FQNEAQ. The CDR3 is 14 residues long. V dropped 2 bases and J dropped 6 bases, with 13 bases sitting between them. The CDR3 nucleotides are TGTGCCAGCAGCTTAATTGGACCGACTAATGGCTACACCTTC. It translates to CASSLIGPTNGYTF.

The chain employs TRBV30 and TRBJ1-1; unclear D gene. The V gene lost 5 bases and the J gene lost 2 bases, with 12 bases spanning the gap. The CDR3 is made up of 13 amino acids. Germline V gene lookup returns CDR1 GTSNPN and CDR2 SVGIG (reference sequence). The CDR3 region is CAWGRGLNTEAFF. The CDR3, as DNA: TGTGCCTGGGGACGAGGGTTAAACACTGAAGCTTTCTTT. The full variable domain, in which reference TRBV30 and TRBJ1-1 provide the parts outside the CDR3, is SQTIHQWPATLVQPVGSPLSLECTVEGTSNPNLYWYRQAAGRGLQLLFYSVGIGQISSEVPQNLSASRPQDRQFILSSKKLLLSDSGFYLCAWGRGLNTEAFFGQGTRLTVV.

The rearrangement joins TRBV28 to TRBJ2-3; D is ambiguous. Germline V gives CDR1 MDHEN, CDR2 SYDVKM. The CDR3 is 13 residues long. The ends were cut back, 5 bases at V and 5 bases at J, with 11 bases in the middle. This CDR3 is CASSLSAQDTQYF. In DNA form, the CDR3 reads TGTGCCAGCAGTCTCTCCGCACAAGATACGCAGTATTTT.

The chain joins TRBV7-9 to TRBJ2-7, with 11 bases matching TRBD2. The germline V gene has CDR1 SEHNR and CDR2 FQNEAQ (reference sequence). V gave up 0 bases and J gave up 0 bases; unmatched junction bases: 7. The CDR3 is made up of 18 amino acids. The CDR3 region is CASSLAGLAGGISYEQYF. The CDR3 bases are TGTGCCAGCAGCTTAGCGGGTCTAGCGGGAGGAATCTCCTACGAGCAGTACTTC. The whole variable domain, filled in from reference TRBV7-9 and TRBJ2-7, reads DTGVSQNPRHKITKRGQNVTFRCDPISEHNRLYWYRQTLGQGPEFLTYFQNEAQLEKSRLLSDRFSAERPKGSFSTLEIQRTEQGDSAMYLCASSLAGLAGGISYEQYFGPGTRLTVT.

This clone was picked up one time. The chain employs TRBV4-1 and TRBJ1-1, with TRBD1 matching over 8 bases. The V gene's germline CDR1 is MGHRA and CDR2 YSYEKL. V lost 3 bases and J lost 2; bases outside the gene matches: 5. The CDR3 is made up of 15 amino acids. The CDR3 is CASSQQTGANTEAFF. CDR3 coding DNA: TGCGCCAGCAGCCAGCAGACAGGGGCCAACACTGAAGCTTTCTTT.

The rearrangement joins TRBV18 to TRBJ2-7, with D possibly being TRBD2 (5 bases). Germline lookup yields CDR1 KGHSH and CDR2 LQKENI. The CDR3 loop spans 13 amino acids. Trimming stripped 0 bases from V and 5 bases from J, with 8 bases between. CDR3 sequence: CASSPPSRDEQYF. The CDR3 coding sequence is TGTGCCAGCTCACCACCGTCGAGGGACGAGCAGTACTTC.

J is TRBJ2-1 and V is TRBV7-2; 12 nucleotides match TRBD2. V lost 7 bases, J lost 7 bases, and 20 bases stayed unmatched. CDR1 is SGHTA and CDR2 is FQGNSA in the germline V gene. This CDR3 contains 19 residues. CDR3 bases: TGTGCCAGCATCAGAGCTTACCCTCTAGCGGGAGGGCCGCGGAATGAGCAGTTCTTC. Amino acids: CASIRAYPLAGGPRNEQFF. Based on the CDR3 plus reference TRBV7-2 and TRBJ2-1, the full variable domain is GAGVSQSPSNKVTEKGKDVELRCDPISGHTALYWYRQSLGQGLEFLIYFQGNSAPDKSGLPSDRFSAERTGGSVSTLTIQRTQQEDSAVYLCASIRAYPLAGGPRNEQFFGPGTRLTVL.